The 22 T cell receptor beta chains in this list originate from one sample, sequenced in a study of T cell repertoires and Cas9 in healthy adults (dated by TCRdb to about 2018). Libraries were constructed by the immunoSEQ multiplex PCR assay. TCRdb took this table from immuneACCESS and kept in-frame rearrangements with V and J called. Such tables lack part of the clones; where checked against another copy, unresolved V genes explain under half of the gap, and the rest is unexplained. The sample includes more than 12,000 clones, with under 90% observed a single time. The ten most abundant clones make up 2% to 2.5% of the sample. Sequencing was done on a sample of Tregs (CD4+, CD25+, CD127-, CD137-, CD154-) from PBMCs; culture status not recorded. The source is a human donor in good health.

This clone was found once. This chain joins TRBV18 and TRBJ2-2; D is undetermined. The germline CDR1 and CDR2 sequences are KGHSH and LQKENI. CDR3 length: 12 residues. Trimming pared 0 bases from V and 7 bases from J, leaving 3 bases between. DNA for the CDR3: TGTGCCAGCTCACCACCGGGCGGGGAGCTGTTTTTT. Amino acids: CASSPPGGELFF.

This chain joins TRBV11-2 and TRBJ2-7; 8 nucleotides agree with TRBD1. CDR1 and CDR2 (germline): SGHAT, FQNNGV. This CDR3 has 16 amino acids. Unmatched junction bases numbered 13, after V lost 5 bases and J lost 4 bases. In DNA, the CDR3 is TGTGCCAGCAGCCCCACCCCCGGGACAGGCCTATACGAGCAGTACTTC. This codes for CASSPTPGTGLYEQYF.

The chain combines TRBV5-6 with TRBJ2-1; D not certain. The CDR3 spans 13 residues. With 5 bases removed from V and 6 bases from J, the gap between germline ends came to 12 bases. Germline-derived CDR1 and CDR2 are SGHDT and YYEEEE. The CDR3 reads CASSYGWANEQFF. The CDR3 DNA sequence: TGTGCCAGCAGTTATGGGTGGGCCAATGAGCAGTTCTTC.

The V and J genes are TRBV30 and TRBJ1-1; a possible D gene is TRBD1 (6 bases). Germline CDR1 and CDR2: GTSNPN and SVGIG (reference sequence). The CDR3 loop spans 14 amino acids. The V and J ends lost 7 bases and 7 bases respectively, with 22 bases between them. The CDR3 DNA is TGTGCCTCGCTAAATAGGGGAGGGGGTCTTGAAGCTTTCTTT. The encoded protein is CASLNRGGGLEAFF.

The chain links TRBV2 to TRBJ2-1; 10 nucleotides align to TRBD2. V dropped 5 bases and J dropped 4; count of bases not matched to a gene: 5. The CDR3 sequence is 15 residues long. Germline CDR1 reads SNHLY; CDR2 reads FYNNEI. The DNA of the CDR3 is TGTGCCAGCAGTACTAGCGGGGTGAGTTACAATGAGCAGTTCTTC. It codes for CASSTSGVSYNEQFF.

The gene calls are TRBV18 and TRBJ1-1; no clear D gene. Germline values: CDR1 KGHSH, CDR2 LQKENI. The ends were cut back, 3 bases at V and 7 bases at J, with 6 bases in the middle. The CDR3 spans 11 residues. The CDR3, as DNA: TGTGCCAGCTCACCGGGGAGTGAAGCTTTCTTT. As protein: CASSPGSEAFF.

V and J are TRBV25-1 and TRBJ1-4, with D possibly TRBD1 on 6 matching bases. Germline CDR1 reads MGHDK; CDR2 reads SYGVNS. This CDR3 is 16 amino acids long. V was pared by 1 base and J by 4 bases, with 13 bases between. The CDR3 bases are TGTGCCAGCAGTGAATCGTCTGGGGGCGATAATGAAAAACTGTTTTTT. It codes for CASSESSGGDNEKLFF.

This chain links TRBV28 with TRBJ2-3, with a possible D match to TRBD2 (6 bases). Germline-derived CDR1 and CDR2 are MDHEN and SYDVKM. Trimming shortened V by 5 bases and J by 2 bases, and 17 bases separated the two germline ends. This CDR3 contains 16 residues. CDR3 bases: TGTGCCAGCAGTGCCTCGGGGGTACTAAACACAGATACGCAGTATTTT. This encodes CASSASGVLNTDTQYF. The full variable domain, with the rest looked up from reference TRBV28 and TRBJ2-3, is DVKVTQSSRYLVKRTGEKVFLECVQDMDHENMFWYRQDPGLGLRLIYFSYDVKMKEKGDIPEGYSVSREKKERFSLILESASTNQTSMYLCASSASGVLNTDTQYFGPGTRLTVL.

The chain joins TRBV6-5 to TRBJ1-1; no clear D gene. Germline CDR1 and CDR2: MNHEY and SVGAGI. V dropped 0 bases and J dropped 3 bases, with 5 bases sitting between them. This CDR3 region has 13 residues. This chain's CDR3 is CASSYSRDTEAFF. CDR3 nucleotide sequence: TGTGCCAGCAGTTACTCCAGAGACACTGAAGCTTTCTTT.

The sample holds one count of this clone. The V call is TRBV19, the J call TRBJ1-2; no clear D. V was shortened by 3 bases and J by 2 bases, with 10 bases between the two germline ends. The germline CDR1 and CDR2 sequences are LNHDA and SQIVND (reference sequence). CDR3 length equals 14 residues. The CDR3 here is CASSIKGPNYGYTF. The CDR3 DNA reads as TGTGCCAGTAGTATTAAGGGCCCCAACTATGGCTACACCTTC. Looking up the rest from reference TRBV19 and TRBJ1-2 gives the full variable domain: DGGITQSPKYLFRKEGQNVTLSCEQNLNHDAMYWYRQDPGQGLRLIYYSQIVNDFQKGDIAEGYSVSREKKESFPLTVTSAQKNPTAFYLCASSIKGPNYGYTFGSGTRLTVV.

The chain employs TRBV5-4 and TRBJ2-7, with D perhaps TRBD1 (5 bases). Germline CDR1 SGHNT, CDR2 YYREEE (reference sequence). This CDR3 spans 14 amino acids. Between the trimmed V and J ends, which lost 10 bases and 8 bases, there was a span of 25 bases. CDR3 residues: CAGADVGVSTKQYF. CDR3 sequence (DNA): TGTGCCGGGGCGGACGTGGGCGTAAGTACCAAGCAGTACTTC.

The chain uses TRBV6-1 and TRBJ1-1; no firm D call. Per the germline V gene, CDR1 is MNHNS and CDR2 is SASEGT. V lost 2 bases to trimming and J lost 1 base, with 8 bases between them. This CDR3 region has 14 residues. This CDR3 is CASSELRQNTEAFF. CDR3 DNA sequence: TGTGCCAGCAGTGAACTGAGGCAGAACACTGAAGCTTTCTTT.

CDR3 nucleotides: TGTGCCATCAGTCTACAGGGGGCTGACACTGAAGCTTTCTTT. Amino acids: CAISLQGADTEAFF. The genes are TRBV10-3 and TRBJ1-1, with 9 bases matching TRBD1. This CDR3 region has 14 residues. In germline, CDR1 is ENHRY, CDR2 SYGVKD. Trimming took 5 bases from V and 3 from J; bases not matched to a gene: 4.

This clone was observed a few times. One end of the junction varies from germline; a read error may be responsible. The rearrangement uses TRBV5-6 and TRBJ2-3; 8 bases are shared with TRBD2. The CDR3 loop spans 19 amino acids. Germline CDR1 SGHDT, CDR2 YYEEEE. In DNA, the CDR3 is TGTGCCCGCAGCTTGGCCGGGGCGGGGGGATTCTCTAGCACAGATACGCAGTATTTT. Translation gives CARSLAGAGGFSSTDTQYF.

This clone occurred once. CDR3 in amino acids: CASSLGLQETQYF. CDR3 bases: TGTGCCAGCAGCTTAGGACTGCAAGAGACCCAGTACTTC. The chain carries TRBV11-2 and TRBJ2-5; D is unclear. Per the germline V gene, CDR1 is SGHAT and CDR2 is FQNNGV. This CDR3 has 13 residues. V lost 1 base and J 2 bases, leaving 5 bases between the germline ends.

The V and J genes are TRBV7-2 and TRBJ2-4; TRBD1 matches at 9 bases. The CDR3 loop spans 14 amino acids. Germline V CDR1 and CDR2: SGHTA, FQGNSA. Unmatched junction bases numbered 4, after V lost 5 bases and J lost 5 bases. The CDR3 nucleotides read TGTGCCAGCAGCCGAACAGGGGGCCAAAACATTCAGTACTTC. The encoded protein is CASSRTGGQNIQYF.

The chain combines TRBV18 with TRBJ2-7; 7 nucleotides align to TRBD1. The V and J ends lost 0 bases and 3 bases, in that order; junction bases with no gene match: 5. The CDR3 extends over 15 amino acids. Germline-derived CDR1 and CDR2 are KGHSH and LQKENI. The CDR3 here is CASSPPNRGRYEQYF. CDR3 DNA: TGTGCCAGCTCACCACCCAACAGGGGACGCTACGAGCAGTACTTC. The full variable domain, in which reference TRBV18 and TRBJ2-7 provide the parts outside the CDR3, is NAGVMQNPRHLVRRRGQEARLRCSPMKGHSHVYWYRQLPEEGLKFMVYLQKENIIDESGMPKERFSAEFPKEGPSILRIQQVVRGDSAAYFCASSPPNRGRYEQYFGPGTRLTVT.

The chain is built from TRBV28 and TRBJ2-7, with a tentative D call TRBD2 (6 bases). Trimming left V 5 bases short and J 2 bases short, with 10 bases between. Germline V gene data show CDR1 as MDHEN and CDR2 as SYDVKM. The CDR3 contains 13 residues. CDR3 sequence: CASSTAGPYEQYF. DNA of the CDR3: TGTGCCAGCAGTACTGCGGGACCCTACGAGCAGTACTTC.

The chain recombines TRBV19 with TRBJ2-1; D is uncertain. V lost 4 bases and J lost 8, with 18 bases in between. CDR1 is LNHDA, CDR2 SQIVND, per germline (reference sequence). The CDR3 is 15 amino acids. CDR3 loop: CASSTSLSRSDEQFF. The DNA of the CDR3 is TGTGCCAGTAGTACATCTCTTAGCCGTTCAGATGAGCAGTTCTTC.

The rearrangement joins TRBV7-9 to TRBJ1-6; 10 nucleotides match TRBD1. Unmatched junction bases numbered 7, after V lost 5 bases and J lost 9 bases. The CDR3 loop spans 15 amino acids. Germline loops: CDR1 SEHNR, CDR2 FQNEAQ (reference sequence). As DNA, the CDR3 is TGTGCCAGCAGCCCGAGCCGACAGGGGGCTTCACCCCTCCACTTT. Amino acid sequence: CASSPSRQGASPLHF.

The rearrangement links TRBV30 to TRBJ1-6; TRBD1 matches at 7 bases. Trimming cost V 0 bases and J 7 bases; bases outside gene matches: 9. The germline V gene has CDR1 GTSNPN and CDR2 SVGIG (reference sequence). This CDR3 has 16 amino acids. The CDR3 DNA follows: TGTGCCTGGAGTGTAGGTTTTAGACAGGGCAATTCACCCCTCCACTTT. Protein sequence: CAWSVGFRQGNSPLHF.

The chain links TRBV5-8 to TRBJ1-1; D remains ambiguous. The CDR3 sequence is 13 residues long. V lost 4 bases and J lost 11, with 18 bases in between. Germline V gives CDR1 SGHTS, CDR2 YDEGEE. CDR3 loop: CASSIGWLVEAFF. The CDR3 DNA sequence: TGTGCCAGCAGCATAGGGTGGTTGGTTGAGGCTTTCTTT.